This entry describes one TCR beta chain. There is no known antigen for this receptor. Qualities for individual bases were not recorded, and no much larger clone is one base off. The cohort was made up of several hundred healthy bone marrow donors. At the time of sampling, all cohort members were nominally healthy, though unrecorded immune exposures were likely present. The donor was CMV seropositive and belonged to the group of 250 to 300 seropositive cohort members. A peripheral blood sample was provided by each donor, and peripheral blood mononuclear cells were used for TCR beta sequencing. Genomic DNA extraction from the blood cell samples was performed with the Qiagen DNeasy Blood Extraction Kit. The sample comes from a study of cytomegalovirus exposure and HLA in healthy donors (dated by TCRdb to about 2017). Background on the whole study: In an earlier analysis of fewer than 750 of the donors, 250 to 300 Gb of sequence data and some 120 million unique TCR beta sequences from about 190 million T cells were reported. An early release that covered about 640 HLA-typed donors contained about 300 gigabases of sequencing data and tens of millions of unique TCR sequences. Among the roughly 380 genotyped donors, about 85% belonged to the genetic ancestry cluster associated with self-reported Caucasian donors. The study aimed to test whether signatures of past pathogen exposure could be identified by cataloging public T cell receptors. Using immunosequencing, the study profiled T cell repertoires from fewer than 850 subjects and related those repertoires to cytomegalovirus serostatus. A separate validation cohort of 90 to 150 different subjects was used in addition to the roughly 640-subject first cohort. To predict cytomegalovirus infection status, the study brought together high-throughput TCR immunosequencing, statistical association of individual TCRs with disease status, and machine learning. A later analysis re-examined previously published TCR beta repertoires from roughly 650 donors and added high-resolution HLA genotyping to investigate patterns of TCR occurrence. Rather than using new phenotypic data, the later analysis identified candidate immune exposures from TCR beta sequences and from how often those sequences occurred across donors. In an earlier analysis of roughly 540 of the donors, high-throughput TCR beta sequencing was used to judge whether each TCR beta V gene segment behaved as functional or pseudogenic. Donor age, sex, ethnicity and CMV serostatus were compiled alongside the repertoire data. Genome-wide SNP genotypes for about 65% of the roughly 670 donors were used in a later genetic analysis, which treated that subset as a discovery cohort. All discovery cohort repertoires had been generated using a single sequencing platform. Class I and class II HLA loci were covered by the typing at four-digit resolution. The number of donors typed differed by locus, with 629-630 for A, B, C, DRB1 and DQB1, roughly 520 for DQA1, over 600 for DPA1, and around 430 for DPB1. Because of strong linkage in the cohort, roughly 5 DR-DQ haplotypes were treated as single units for association and clustering. Among approximately 370 genotyped donors of the cohort, an average of around 250,000 unique TCR beta nucleotide sequences was sequenced per donor, of which approximately 19% were non-productive. General conclusions and limits of the study: The authors suggested that the approach could potentially be generalized to other disease states and immunological phenotypes. Only TCR beta chains were sequenced in this cohort, and the absence of alpha or paired-chain data limited detectable features. In a later analysis, HLA-associated TCR beta chains showed more clonal expansion and lower generation probabilities than non-associated chains that were equally common. A cluster of highly shared sequence variants was judged likely to be a technical artifact of the sequencing pipeline. Several of the top co-occurrence clusters appeared to be linked to parvovirus B19, influenza, CMV and Epstein-Barr virus, according to a later analysis. Presence/absence analyses assumed roughly uniform sequencing depth across donors, an assumption that may not hold. Most CMV-associated TCR beta chains appeared to be HLA-restricted in a later analysis, and the HLA associations seemed to be driven largely by CMV exposure. Because counts were too low, 15 or so rarely observed V segments, including chromosome 9 orphons, were excluded from the earlier analysis of some 590 of the donors. Some IMGT-functional V segments, including TRBV6-2 and TRBV6-3, could not be told apart with the 87-base-pair reads, so those segments were excluded. In both the original and validation cohorts, the classifier was reported to diagnose cytomegalovirus status with high specificity and sensitivity. The only immune exposure information available for the cohort was CMV serostatus. An association between a missense DCLRE1C variant and V-gene and J-gene trimming of TCR beta chains was found in a later genetic analysis and replicated in an independent cohort. Because some donors lacked HLA typing at each locus, the association tests relied only on the typed subset. In a later analysis, TCR association rates were found to vary across HLA loci, with the most associated TCRs seen for DRB1 alleles and the fewest for HLA-C alleles. Strong co-occurrence of HLA alleles, especially DR and DQ, made assigning TCR associations to individual alleles difficult. A further reported finding was that TCR beta sequences accurately predicted the HLA-A and HLA-B alleles for most subjects in the first cohort. Correlated functional status among segregating V segments might be attributable to linkage disequilibrium, but an unknown experimental factor could not be ruled out. The study gave a list of about 150 TCR beta chains associated with cytomegalovirus. In a later analysis, 16,951 TCR beta sequences were associated with specific HLA alleles at a false discovery rate of 0.05. A later genetic analysis reported fewer N-insertions in productive TCRs among donors in an Asian-associated ancestry cluster than the roughly 620-donor mean. Broadly in line with IMGT annotations, most TCR beta V segments showed up in productive rearrangements about 87% or about 30% of the time in an earlier analysis of roughly 590 of the donors. Most TCR sequences were observed very rarely across donors, whereas some public TCRs were present in many individuals. In vitro tests confirmed that a few of the cytomegalovirus-associated TCR beta chains recognize cytomegalovirus antigens.

Receptor amplification or capture employed the immunoSEQ multiplex PCR assay. The multiplex PCR relied on a mix of 60 forward primers for TCR Vbeta segments and 13 reverse primers for TCR Jbeta segments. A multiplex PCR assay on genomic DNA amplified the CDR3 region of rearranged TCR beta genes. On the Illumina HiSeq System, the amplified TCR beta libraries were sequenced as 87-base-pair reads. The published analysis was carried out like this. A later analysis tallied 70 million to 100 million unique TCR beta chains across the 666 repertoires, and approximately 12 million of those chains were shared by two or more donors. To remove PCR and sequencing errors, raw reads were error-corrected and collapsed into unique sequences using a nearest-neighbor algorithm that merged closely related sequences. CDR3 sequences were aligned to IMGT reference sequences to assign V, D and J gene segments. For a sequence to be retained, a match of at least six nucleotides was required to both a V gene segment and a J gene segment. A rearrangement was called productive if the CDR3 had no stop codons and remained in frame with V and J, and every other rearrangement was called non-productive. Following IMGT convention, CDR3 was defined as the stretch from the second conserved V-encoded cysteine up to the conserved J-encoded phenylalanine. The earlier analysis of roughly 590 of the donors excluded any sequence lacking an unambiguous match to a single V gene segment. An earlier analysis of 450 to 650 of the donors called V segments functional above 56.7% productive rearrangements and segregating when the between-donor standard deviation exceeded 5%. A statistical classification framework was developed to diagnose cytomegalovirus status using the catalog of TCR beta chain sequences. In a later analysis, V and J genes were assigned by comparing TCR nucleotide sequences against IMGT/GENE-DB human TR gene sequences. A later analysis assigned CDR3 sequences and most-parsimonious VDJ recombination scenarios with the TCRdist pipeline. In a later analysis, each TCR beta chain was defined by its CDR3 amino acid sequence together with its V-gene family, and reads lacking a unique V-gene family were excluded. As a way to deal with suspected cross-contamination and a sequencing artifact, a later analysis dropped more than 500 nucleotide sequences that were highly shared and had low generation probability. In a later analysis, a clonal expansion index was calculated for each public chain from normalized within-repertoire ranks of inferred template counts. In a later analysis, generation probabilities were computed using a VDJ recombination model fitted to out-of-frame rearrangements, and the results were checked against IGoR. Hypergeometric tests were used in a later analysis to score TCR-TCR, TCR-HLA and TCR-CMV co-occurrence, with a repertoire-size bias correction applied to the TCR pairs. A later analysis estimated false discovery rates by permuting HLA or CMV assignments 20 times. A later analysis grouped co-occurring TCRs with DBSCAN, adding TCRdist sequence similarity when clustering within HLA-allele-positive subsets. For co-occurrence clustering, repertoires with fewer than 30,000 or more than 120,000 public chains were excluded, along with roughly 5 repertoires with anomalous nucleotide sharing. TCRdb obtained this table from immuneACCESS and retained in-frame rearrangements with V and J assigned. These tables miss some clones; where compared with another copy, unresolved V genes account for less than half of the shortfall, and the remainder is unexplained. From that table come the V and J calls and clone size; the DNA was used to work out D and trimming. For this sample there are under 200,000 clones; over 75% appear just once. Of the sample, roughly 13% is held by the ten largest clones.

According to the germline V gene, CDR1 reads MNHNS and CDR2 reads SASEGT. Compared with germline, V lacks 7 bases and J lacks 7 bases; bases without a gene match: 10. Counted from cysteine to phenylalanine, this CDR3 has 14 amino acids. Just CDR3 DNA is preserved here, 42 bases in frame from base 1. The receptor comes from a man aged 50 to 59 in good health and CMV-seropositive. The sequence is built from TRBV6-1 and TRBJ1-5; a stretch of 7 junction bases matches TRBD1. What was sequenced was PBMCs. The CDR3 region: CASMQGQGGQPQHF. The DNA sequence follows: TGTGCCAGCATGCAGGGGCAGGGGGGACAGCCCCAGCATTTT.